The present TCR beta chain was sequenced within a study of T-cell memory formation after mild COVID-19. 5'RACE primed at constant segments yielded TCR alpha and TCR beta cDNA libraries bearing sample barcodes and UMIs. MiXCR was run by TCRdb on the 5' RACE reads, yielding one entry per CDR3 protein. The profile shows roughly 150,000 distinct CDR3 sequences, roughly a quarter of them singletons. In regard to this clonotype: Its matching antigen is unknown.

Regarding the study as a whole: Some clones that responded were present in memory (sampled pre-infection), which suggests cross-reactive memory joined.

This CDR3 has 14 residues. Trimming removed 6 bases at V and 8 bases at J, with 18 bases between. Germline loops: CDR1 SGDLS, CDR2 YYNGEE. The chain is built from TRBV9 and TRBJ2-1; weak D call: TRBD2 (6 bases). What was sequenced was PBMCs or a T cell subset sorted from them (not recorded which). The TCR was taken from an adult woman who had mild COVID-19 (a few samples of this study predate the infection). Cell type and time point are not known. The CDR3 region has the DNA TGTGCCAGCAAAAGGGCTTTGGGGGGTGATGAGCAGTTCTTC. As protein: CASKRALGGDEQFF.